The rows below give T cell receptor beta chains drawn from one sample of a study of graft-versus-host responses after intestinal transplantation. Libraries were prepared by immunoSEQ multiplex PCR; TCRdb keeps only in-frame clonotypes and omits some of them. The sample carries more than 9,500 clones, 35% recorded once. The sample in question was alloreactive CD8+ T cells from a mixed lymphocyte reaction culture, obtained before intestinal transplant. These TCRs come from a human patient who received an intestinal transplant. The CDR3 runs from the conserved cysteine through the conserved F or W. A D gene is named only where the DNA matches it firmly. The size of a clone is reported for some rows only, either as once, few or many, or as a class for expanded clones.

V gene,clone size,J gene,D gene,CDR3 DNA,CDR3 protein
TRBV7-6,few,TRBJ1-1,TRBD1,TGTGCCAGCAGCTCTAGGGACAGCATGAACACTGAAGCTTTCTTT,CASSSRDSMNTEAFF
TRBV7-9,few,TRBJ2-5,-,TGTGCCAGCAGCCTAACCGGGACATCAGAGACCCAGTACTTC,CASSLTGTSETQYF
TRBV5-6,-,TRBJ1-5,-,TGTGCCAGCAGCTTCGGTGGGCAGCCCCAGCATTTT,CASSFGGQPQHF
TRBV4-2,medium-sized,TRBJ1-1,-,TGTGCCAGCAGCCAATCCGGGAGCACTGAAGCTTTCTTT,CASSQSGSTEAFF
TRBV5-6,-,TRBJ1-1,-,TGTGCCAGCAGCTTCGGCAGTCCGAACACTGAAGCTTTCTTT,CASSFGSPNTEAFF
TRBV13,-,TRBJ2-5,-,TGTGCCAGCAGCCTTTCCCTTCGATGGACCCAGTACTTC,CASSLSLRWTQYF
TRBV27,-,TRBJ1-2,TRBD1,TGTGCCAGCAGTTTATCGGGACAGGGGGCGTTTGATATCGATGGCTACACCTTC,CASSLSGQGAFDIDGYTF
TRBV5-1,medium-sized,TRBJ2-1,TRBD2,TGCGCCAGCAGCGGGGAGGGACTAGCGGGATACAATGAGCAGTTCTTC,CASSGEGLAGYNEQFF
TRBV28,-,TRBJ2-1,-,TGTGCCAGCAGTTTACGGGGGAGCTCCTACAATGAGCAGTTCTTC,CASSLRGSSYNEQFF
TRBV10-3,-,TRBJ2-1,TRBD1,TGTGCCATCAGTGAAGGGGACAGGATCTACAATGAGCAGTTCTTC,CAISEGDRIYNEQFF
TRBV9,once,TRBJ1-6,-,TGTGCCAGCAGCGCGGACCTGAGGGAGGTAAATTCACCCCTCCACTTT,CASSADLREVNSPLHF
TRBV19,-,TRBJ1-4,-,TGTGCCAGTAGTCTAGTGTCTAATGAAAAACTGTTTTTT,CASSLVSNEKLFF
TRBV19,few,TRBJ1-5,TRBD1,TGTGCCAGTAGTCCCGGGACAGTTGGCAATCAGCCCCAGCATTTT,CASSPGTVGNQPQHF
TRBV27,-,TRBJ1-2,-,TGTGCCAGCAGTTTAGATGGAGGGTTCAACTATGGCTACACCTTC,CASSLDGGFNYGYTF
TRBV7-2,few,TRBJ1-2,-,TGTGCCAGCAGCTTTGGGGGAACTAACTATGGCTACACCTTC,CASSFGGTNYGYTF
TRBV28,-,TRBJ2-3,TRBD2,TGTGCCAGCAGTCCCCGGGGGGGAGATACGCAGTATTTT,CASSPRGGDTQYF